The 23 T cell receptor beta chains listed next were all sequenced from one sample in a study of blood T cell repertoires in COVID-19 (TCRdb year 2020). Libraries were constructed by the immunoSEQ multiplex PCR assay. TCRdb's version of the immuneACCESS table is confined to in-frame rearrangements and falls short of the full clone set. An unresolved V gene accounts for under half of the shortfall where checked; the remainder is of unknown origin. This sample comprises 130,000 to 150,000 clones, 81% of them detected only once. Clones ranked in the top ten supply approximately 9.2% of the sample. Material for sequencing was peripheral blood. The receptors derive from a human donor with acute or convalescent COVID-19. The donor label of this sample is uncertain.

The table lists this clone with many counts. Other DNA sequences of this sample code for an identical CDR3. The genes are TRBV7-9 and TRBJ1-1; D is unresolved. Trimming left V 5 bases short and J 4 bases short, with 8 bases between. Looked up from germline, CDR1 is SEHNR and CDR2 is FQNEAQ (reference sequence). The CDR3 length is 12 residues. The chain's CDR3 is CASSLSGTEAFF. The CDR3 DNA is TGTGCCAGCAGCCTCTCGGGCACTGAAGCTTTCTTT.

The V and J genes are TRBV30 and TRBJ1-2; 11 nucleotides agree with TRBD1. This CDR3 is 16 amino acids long. The V gene's germline CDR1 is GTSNPN and CDR2 SVGIG (reference sequence). The V segment lost 0 bases and the J segment 4 bases; nucleotides outside the gene matches: 7. Here the CDR3 DNA reads TGTGCCTGGAGTGTACCGGGGACAGGGGGGCTCTATGGCTACACCTTC. It codes for CAWSVPGTGGLYGYTF. Drawing the rest from reference TRBV30 and TRBJ1-2, the complete variable domain is SQTIHQWPATLVQPVGSPLSLECTVEGTSNPNLYWYRQAAGRGLQLLFYSVGIGQISSEVPQNLSASRPQDRQFILSSKKLLLSDSGFYLCAWSVPGTGGLYGYTFGSGTRLTVV.

The CDR3 sequence is CASSFFQGSTAEAFF. In nucleotides, the CDR3 is TGTGCCAGCAGTTTTTTCCAGGGGAGCACCGCTGAAGCTTTCTTT. This rearrangement joins TRBV27 to TRBJ1-1, with D possibly matching TRBD1 (6 bases). The CDR3 consists of 15 residues. Germline V gene sequence: CDR1 MNHEY, CDR2 SMNVEV (reference sequence). The germline V and J ends were trimmed by 3 bases and 6 bases, with 17 bases remaining between them.

V and J are TRBV9 and TRBJ2-3, with 12 bases identical to TRBD2. Germline V gene data show CDR1 as SGDLS and CDR2 as YYNGEE. The V segment lost 4 bases and the J segment 6 bases; nucleotides outside the gene matches: 9. The CDR3 runs to 16 residues. The CDR3 DNA is TGTGCCAGCAGCCCTCGGACTAGCGGGGATGGGGATACGCAGTATTTT. This encodes CASSPRTSGDGDTQYF.

The rearrangement uses TRBV6-5 and TRBJ2-7; D is perhaps TRBD1 (5 bases). V lost 7 bases and J 4 bases, leaving 17 bases between the germline ends. CDR3 length equals 14 residues. The germline gives CDR1 MNHEY, CDR2 SVGAGI. This CDR3 is CASKNPPRVYEQYF. The CDR3 DNA sequence: TGTGCCAGCAAAAACCCTCCCAGGGTTTACGAGCAGTACTTC.

The chain uses TRBV7-8 and TRBJ2-3; D may be TRBD1 (5 bases). V was clipped by 1 base and J by 6 bases, with 11 bases between them. The CDR3 length is 14 residues. The germline CDR1 and CDR2 sequences are SGHVS and FQNEAQ. The CDR3 coding sequence is TGTGCCAGCAGCTTAGGACAGTTCTTGGATACGCAGTATTTT. As protein: CASSLGQFLDTQYF.

The rearrangement links TRBV4-2 to TRBJ1-1; 9 bases fit TRBD1. J gave up 7 bases and V 5 bases, and 8 bases lay outside the gene matches. Germline CDR1 reads LGHNA; CDR2 reads YNFKEQ. This CDR3 contains 14 residues. CDR3 DNA sequence: TGTGCCAGCAGCGAGTCCCGGGACAGGGTTGAAGCTTTCTTT. This codes for CASSESRDRVEAFF.

V is TRBV13 and J is TRBJ2-2; TRBD1 matches at 9 bases. CDR3 length equals 14 residues. Germline V gene data show CDR1 as PRHDT and CDR2 as FYEKMQ (reference sequence). Unmatched junction bases numbered 3, after V lost 8 bases and J lost 2 bases. In DNA form, the CDR3 reads TGTGCCAGCCGGGGACAGGGAAACACCGGGGAGCTGTTTTTT. Protein: CASRGQGNTGELFF.

V and J are TRBV25-1 and TRBJ1-2; maybe TRBD1 (6 bases). The CDR3 is 14 amino acids. V lost 5 bases to trimming and J lost 2 bases, with 12 bases between them. Per germline, CDR1 MGHDK and CDR2 SYGVNS. CDR3 residues: CASSPPTGNYGYTF. The DNA of the CDR3 is TGTGCCAGCAGTCCCCCCACAGGGAACTATGGCTACACCTTC.

The genes are TRBV18 and TRBJ1-6; D might be TRBD1 (5 bases). V gave up 4 bases and J gave up 0 bases, with 13 bases separating them. The CDR3 is made up of 17 amino acids. CDR1 and CDR2 from the germline V gene are KGHSH and LQKENI. CDR3 in amino acids: CASSLLRDSSYNSPLHF. Here the CDR3 DNA reads TGTGCCAGCTCACTGCTCAGGGATAGCTCCTATAATTCACCCCTCCACTTT.

This rearrangement joins TRBV4-2 to TRBJ2-7; TRBD1 matches at 9 bases. Germline V CDR1 and CDR2: LGHNA, YNFKEQ. There are 12 residues in the CDR3. V lost 10 bases to trimming and J lost 5 bases; unmatched junction nucleotides: 6. CDR3 amino acids: CATGTGTNEQYF. In DNA form, the CDR3 reads TGTGCCACGGGGACAGGGACCAACGAGCAGTACTTC.

This chain connects TRBV6-5 to TRBJ1-2, with 8 bases aligning to TRBD1. This CDR3 region has 14 residues. Germline V gene lookup returns CDR1 MNHEY and CDR2 SVGAGI. J lost 6 bases, V lost 6 bases, and 9 bases had no gene match. This chain's CDR3 is CASRLGQAFDGYTF. The CDR3 DNA sequence: TGTGCCAGCAGATTGGGACAGGCTTTCGATGGCTACACCTTC.

The rearrangement joins TRBV2 to TRBJ1-3; 8 positions match TRBD1. CDR3 length: 15 amino acids. The junction had 6 bases not matched to a gene; V was cut back by 6 bases and J by 2 bases. Germline CDR1 SNHLY, CDR2 FYNNEI. The CDR3 spells CASRVQGAAGNTIYF. Written as DNA, the CDR3 is TGTGCCAGCAGAGTTCAGGGGGCAGCTGGAAACACCATATATTTT.

This chain joins TRBV2 and TRBJ2-7, with D unclear. The CDR3 is made up of 16 amino acids. Germline-derived CDR1 and CDR2 are SNHLY and FYNNEI. Trimming removed 3 bases from V and 0 bases from J, with 15 bases in between. The CDR3, as DNA: TGTGCCAGCAGTGATGTGTTGAGCGTAAGCTCCTACGAGCAGTACGTC. The encoded protein is CASSDVLSVSSYEQYV.

The chain links TRBV9 to TRBJ1-1, with D maybe TRBD1 (6 bases). The CDR3 runs 14 residues. The germline CDR1 and CDR2 sequences are SGDLS and YYNGEE. Trimming removed 4 bases at V and 6 bases at J, with 16 bases between. The DNA for the CDR3 is TGTGCCAGCAGCTCCCCGACAGGCCCTTCTGAAGCTTTCTTT. Translating it yields CASSSPTGPSEAFF.

The chain uses TRBV7-9 and TRBJ2-3, with TRBD1 matching 11 bases. Germline CDR1 is SEHNR and CDR2 is FQNEAQ (reference sequence). Trimming removed 1 base from V and 4 bases from J; junction bases left unmatched: 1. The CDR3 is 15 residues long. The chain's CDR3 is CASSLEDRGPDTQYF. CDR3 DNA: TGTGCCAGCAGCTTAGAGGACAGGGGGCCAGATACGCAGTATTTT.

This clone was observed a handful of times. The chain couples TRBV11-2 to TRBJ2-1; TRBD1 agrees at 8 bases. This CDR3 is built from 18 residues. J was trimmed by 1 base and V by 1 base; bases with no gene match: 9. Germline-derived CDR1 and CDR2 are SGHAT and FQNNGV. The CDR3 region has the DNA TGTGCCAGCAGCTTAGTAACCGGGACAGGTTTATCCTACAATGAGCAGTTCTTC. Its protein is CASSLVTGTGLSYNEQFF.

For the CDR3, the DNA is TGTGCCAGCAGCGAAGGGGCAGTTTCCAATGAAAAACTGTTTTTT. Translation gives CASSEGAVSNEKLFF. V gene TRBV14 combines with J gene TRBJ1-4; possibly TRBD1 for D (5 bases). The CDR3 extends over 15 amino acids. Germline CDR1 SGHDN, CDR2 FVKESK. Trimming pared 5 bases from V and 5 bases from J, leaving 15 bases between.

This chain joins TRBV5-1 and TRBJ2-3; possibly TRBD2 for D (6 bases). V lost 4 bases and J lost 5, with 8 bases in between. The CDR3 consists of 12 residues. The V gene's germline CDR1 is SGHRS and CDR2 YFSETQ. CDR3 nucleotide sequence: TGCGCCAGCAGCCCGGGGGTAGATACGCAGTATTTT. It encodes CASSPGVDTQYF.

The J gene is TRBJ1-6, the V gene TRBV27; 7 nucleotides line up with TRBD1. From germline, CDR1 is MNHEY and CDR2 SMNVEV (reference sequence). The CDR3 runs 14 residues. The V and J ends lost 6 bases and 10 bases, in that order; junction bases with no gene match: 9. The CDR3 region has the DNA TGTGCCAGCAGCTTGGAGAGGGGGCGGTCACCCCTCCACTTT. It codes for CASSLERGRSPLHF.

The gene calls are TRBV2 and TRBJ1-5; no reliable D call. Trimming removed 3 bases at V and 2 bases at J, with 5 bases between. From germline, CDR1 is SNHLY and CDR2 FYNNEI. The CDR3 contains 13 residues. CDR3 protein: CASSEAGNQPQHF. CDR3 DNA: TGTGCCAGCAGTGAGGCAGGCAATCAGCCCCAGCATTTT.

This chain links TRBV29-1 with TRBJ2-3, with 9 bases matching TRBD1. Per the germline V gene, CDR1 is SQVTM and CDR2 is ANQGSEA. J was trimmed by 6 bases and V by 6 bases; bases with no gene match: 10. This CDR3 comprises 14 residues. CDR3 nucleotide sequence: TGCAGCGTCCGGGGACAGGGCGGTGTGGATACGCAGTATTTT. Residues: CSVRGQGGVDTQYF.

On this clone itself: This sample includes further DNA sequences coding for the same CDR3. V and J are TRBV2 and TRBJ2-7, with D possibly matching TRBD1 (5 bases). Deletions cut 4 bases from V and 4 bases from J, with 8 bases between. The CDR3 is 12 residues long. Germline V gene data show CDR1 as SNHLY and CDR2 as FYNNEI. CDR3 protein: CASSVTGYEQYV. CDR3 bases: TGTGCCAGCAGTGTAACAGGATACGAGCAGTACGTC.